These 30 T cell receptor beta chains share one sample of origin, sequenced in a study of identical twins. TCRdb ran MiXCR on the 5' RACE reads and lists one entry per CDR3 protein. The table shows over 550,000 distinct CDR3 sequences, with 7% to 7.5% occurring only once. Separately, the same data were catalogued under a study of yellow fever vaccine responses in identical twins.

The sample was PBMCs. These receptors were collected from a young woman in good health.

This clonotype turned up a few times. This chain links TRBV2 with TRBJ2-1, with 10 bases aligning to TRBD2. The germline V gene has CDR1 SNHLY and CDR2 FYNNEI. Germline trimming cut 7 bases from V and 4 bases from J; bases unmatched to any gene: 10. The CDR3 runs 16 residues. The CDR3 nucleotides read TGTGCCAGCACAGTGATCACTAGCGGGATTTACAATGAGCAGTTCTTC. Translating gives CASTVITSGIYNEQFF.

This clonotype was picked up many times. The CDR3 coding sequence is TGCAGTGCTACCCGACAGCAAGAGACCCAGTACTTC. Its protein is CSATRQQETQYF. V gene TRBV20-1 combines with J gene TRBJ2-5, with D possibly being TRBD1 (5 bases). The germline V and J ends were trimmed by 4 bases and 2 bases, with 8 bases remaining between them. The CDR3 has 12 amino acids. CDR1 is DFQATT, CDR2 SNEGSKA, per germline (reference sequence).

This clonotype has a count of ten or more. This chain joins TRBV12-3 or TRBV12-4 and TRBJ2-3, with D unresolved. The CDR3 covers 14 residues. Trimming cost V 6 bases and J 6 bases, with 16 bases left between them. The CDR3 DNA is TGTGCCAGCAGCCGCTCGGCGTCATACGATACGCAGTATTTT. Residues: CASSRSASYDTQYF.

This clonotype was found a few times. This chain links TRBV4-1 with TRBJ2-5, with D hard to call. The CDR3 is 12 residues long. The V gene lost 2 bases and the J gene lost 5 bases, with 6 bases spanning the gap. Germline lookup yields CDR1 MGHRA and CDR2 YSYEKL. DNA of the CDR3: TGCGCCAGCAGCCAACCGTCGGAGACCCAGTACTTC. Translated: CASSQPSETQYF.

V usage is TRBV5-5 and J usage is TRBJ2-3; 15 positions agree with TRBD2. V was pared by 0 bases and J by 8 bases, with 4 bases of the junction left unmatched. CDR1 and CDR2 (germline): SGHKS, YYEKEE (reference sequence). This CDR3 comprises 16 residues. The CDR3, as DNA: TGTGCCAGCAGCTTGGTGGGACTAGCGGGGGGCCTTACGCAGTATTTT. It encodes CASSLVGLAGGLTQYF. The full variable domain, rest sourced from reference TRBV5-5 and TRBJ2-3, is DAGVTQSPTHLIKTRGQQVTLRCSPISGHKSVSWYQQVLGQGPQFIFQYYEKEERGRGNFPDRFSARQFPNYSSELNVNALLLGDSALYLCASSLVGLAGGLTQYFGPGTRLTVL.

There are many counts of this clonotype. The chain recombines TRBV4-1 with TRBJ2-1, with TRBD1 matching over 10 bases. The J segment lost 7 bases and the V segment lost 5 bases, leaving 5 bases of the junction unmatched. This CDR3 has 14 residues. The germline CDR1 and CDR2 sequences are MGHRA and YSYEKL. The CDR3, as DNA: TGCGCCAGCAGCTCACGGGACAGGGGAAATGAGCAGTTCTTC. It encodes CASSSRDRGNEQFF.

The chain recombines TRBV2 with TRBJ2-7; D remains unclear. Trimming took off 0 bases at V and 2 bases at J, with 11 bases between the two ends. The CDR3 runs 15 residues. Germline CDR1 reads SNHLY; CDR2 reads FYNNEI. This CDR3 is CASSEATPWAYEQYF. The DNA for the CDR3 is TGTGCCAGCAGTGAAGCGACACCCTGGGCCTACGAGCAGTACTTC.

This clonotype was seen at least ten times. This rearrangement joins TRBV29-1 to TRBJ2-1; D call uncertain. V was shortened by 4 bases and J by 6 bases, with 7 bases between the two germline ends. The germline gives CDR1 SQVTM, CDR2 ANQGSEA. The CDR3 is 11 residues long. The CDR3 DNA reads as TGCAGCGTTGTAAGGGTCAATGAGCAGTTCTTC. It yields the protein CSVVRVNEQFF.

The CDR3 nucleotides read TGCGCCAGCAGCTTGACAGGGGGCCGGTCCGGGGAGCTGTTTTTT. This codes for CASSLTGGRSGELFF. J is TRBJ2-2 and V is TRBV5-1, with 9 nucleotides matching TRBD1. The V and J ends lost 1 base and 6 bases, in that order; junction bases with no gene match: 4. The CDR3 covers 15 residues. Germline lookup yields CDR1 SGHRS and CDR2 YFSETQ.

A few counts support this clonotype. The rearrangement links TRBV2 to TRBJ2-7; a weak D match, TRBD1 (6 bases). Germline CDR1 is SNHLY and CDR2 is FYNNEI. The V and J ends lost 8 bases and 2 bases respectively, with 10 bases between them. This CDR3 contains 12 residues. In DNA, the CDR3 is TGTGCCAGCGGCTACAGGGCCTACGAGCAGTACTTC. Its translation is CASGYRAYEQYF.

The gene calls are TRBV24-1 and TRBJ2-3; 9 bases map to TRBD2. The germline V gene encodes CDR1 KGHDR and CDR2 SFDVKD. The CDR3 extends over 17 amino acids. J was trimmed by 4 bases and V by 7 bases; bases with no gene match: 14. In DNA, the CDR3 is TGTGCCACCAGCCCTCTAGGTAGCGGGAGATTGCCAGATACGCAGTATTTT. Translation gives CATSPLGSGRLPDTQYF.

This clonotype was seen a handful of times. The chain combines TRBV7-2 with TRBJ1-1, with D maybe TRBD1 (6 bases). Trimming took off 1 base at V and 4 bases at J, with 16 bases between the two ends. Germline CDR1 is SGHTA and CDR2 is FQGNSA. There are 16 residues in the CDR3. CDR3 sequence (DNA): TGTGCCAGCAGCTTAGGACAGGTTCGTGCGGGCACTGAAGCTTTCTTT. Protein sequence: CASSLGQVRAGTEAFF.

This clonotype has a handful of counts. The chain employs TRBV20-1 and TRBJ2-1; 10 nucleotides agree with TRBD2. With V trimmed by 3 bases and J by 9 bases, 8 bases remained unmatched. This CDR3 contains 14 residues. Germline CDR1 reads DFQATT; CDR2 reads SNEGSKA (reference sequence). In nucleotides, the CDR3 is TGCAGTGCTAGTTCCAGCGGGGGGGTAGGTGAGCAGTTCTTC. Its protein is CSASSSGGVGEQFF.

The CDR3 nucleotides read TGCAGTGCCAAAACTAGCCTCTCCTACGAGCAGTACTTC. It is translated as CSAKTSLSYEQYF. The J gene is TRBJ2-7, the V gene TRBV20-1, with D maybe TRBD2 (6 bases). CDR1 and CDR2 from the germline V gene are DFQATT and SNEGSKA (reference sequence). The CDR3 covers 13 residues. The V gene lost 6 bases and the J gene lost 0 bases, with 12 bases spanning the gap.

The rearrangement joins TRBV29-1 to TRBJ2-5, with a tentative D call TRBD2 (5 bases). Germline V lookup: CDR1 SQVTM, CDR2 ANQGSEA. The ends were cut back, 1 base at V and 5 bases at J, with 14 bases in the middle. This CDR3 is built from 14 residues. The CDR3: CSVEGRAAGETQYF. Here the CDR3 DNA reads TGCAGCGTTGAAGGTCGAGCGGCCGGGGAGACCCAGTACTTC.

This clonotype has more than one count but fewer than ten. CDR3 loop: CASSKIRQGVRFF. The DNA for the CDR3 is TGTGCCAGCAGCAAAATACGACAGGGAGTACGATTCTTC. The gene calls are TRBV21-1 and TRBJ2-1; the listed D gene, TRBD1, was not tested against the DNA. TRBV21-1 is termed a pseudogene. This CDR3 has 13 amino acids.

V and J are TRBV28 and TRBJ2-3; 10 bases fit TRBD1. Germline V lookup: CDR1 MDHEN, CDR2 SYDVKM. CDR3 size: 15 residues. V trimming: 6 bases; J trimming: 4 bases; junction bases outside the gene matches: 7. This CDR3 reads CASSRQGAQADTQYF. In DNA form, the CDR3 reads TGTGCCAGCAGCCGACAGGGGGCGCAGGCAGATACGCAGTATTTT.

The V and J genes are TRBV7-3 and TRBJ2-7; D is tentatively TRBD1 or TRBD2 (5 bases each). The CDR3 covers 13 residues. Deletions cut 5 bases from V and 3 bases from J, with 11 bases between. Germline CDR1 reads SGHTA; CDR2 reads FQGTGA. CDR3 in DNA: TGTGCCAGCAGCCGGGACGCAAACTACGAGCAGTACTTC. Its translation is CASSRDANYEQYF.

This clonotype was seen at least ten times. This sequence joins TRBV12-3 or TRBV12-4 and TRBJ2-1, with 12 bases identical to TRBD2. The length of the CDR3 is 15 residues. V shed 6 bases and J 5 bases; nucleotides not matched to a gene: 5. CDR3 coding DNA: TGTGCCAGCAGCCGGCCTAGCGGGGGGGACAATGAGCAGTTCTTC. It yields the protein CASSRPSGGDNEQFF.

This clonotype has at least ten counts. DNA for the CDR3: TGTGCCAGCAGTTCCCAGGACAGGGGGCTCGAAAAACTGTTTTTT. Translating gives CASSSQDRGLEKLFF. The chain is built from TRBV6-5 and TRBJ1-4, with 11 bases identical to TRBD1. Germline V gene data show CDR1 as MNHEY and CDR2 as SVGAGI. The V segment lost 4 bases and the J segment 8 bases; nucleotides outside the gene matches: 6. This CDR3 has 15 amino acids.

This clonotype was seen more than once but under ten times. Here the CDR3 DNA reads TGCGCCAGCCACCGGGGAGTCTTCTACGAGCAGTACTTC. This encodes CASHRGVFYEQYF. The chain employs TRBV5-1 and TRBJ2-7; a weak D match, TRBD2 (5 bases). This CDR3 spans 13 amino acids. The germline V gene has CDR1 SGHRS and CDR2 YFSETQ. V was clipped by 7 bases and J by 3 bases, with 14 bases between them. Full variable domain (missing parts from reference TRBV5-1 and TRBJ2-7): KAGVTQTPRYLIKTRGQQVTLSCSPISGHRSVSWYQQTPGQGLQFLFEYFSETQRNKGNFPGRFSGRQFSNSRSEMNVSTLELGDSALYLCASHRGVFYEQYFGPGTRLTVT.

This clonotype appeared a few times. The CDR3 coding sequence is TGTGCTAGTGGTTCCCCTAGGCTAGGGAGCTACGAGCAGTACTTC. This encodes CASGSPRLGSYEQYF. This chain uses TRBV12-5 with TRBJ2-7; a weak D match, TRBD2 (5 bases). The CDR3 runs to 15 residues. CDR1 and CDR2 from the germline V gene are LGHNT and FRNRAP. V was pared by 4 bases and J by 3 bases, with 16 bases between.

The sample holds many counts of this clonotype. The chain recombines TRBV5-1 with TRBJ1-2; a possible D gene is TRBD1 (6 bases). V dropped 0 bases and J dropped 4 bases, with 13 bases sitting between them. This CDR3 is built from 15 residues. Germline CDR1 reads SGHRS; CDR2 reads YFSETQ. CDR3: CASSLAGGGSYGYTF. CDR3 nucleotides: TGCGCCAGCAGCTTGGCCGGAGGGGGAAGCTATGGCTACACCTTC.

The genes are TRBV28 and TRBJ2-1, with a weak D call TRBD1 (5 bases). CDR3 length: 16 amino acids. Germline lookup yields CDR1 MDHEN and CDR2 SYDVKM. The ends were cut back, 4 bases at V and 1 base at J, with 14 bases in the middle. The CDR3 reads CASSSPTEISYNEQFF. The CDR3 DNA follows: TGTGCCAGCAGTTCCCCGACAGAGATATCCTACAATGAGCAGTTCTTC.

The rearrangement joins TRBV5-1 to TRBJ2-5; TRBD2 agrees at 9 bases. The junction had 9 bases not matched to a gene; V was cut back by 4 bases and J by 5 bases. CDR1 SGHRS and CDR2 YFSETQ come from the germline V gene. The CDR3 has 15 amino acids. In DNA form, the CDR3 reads TGCGCCAGCAGCCTGGGTAGCGGGGGCTGGGAGACCCAGTACTTC. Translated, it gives CASSLGSGGWETQYF.

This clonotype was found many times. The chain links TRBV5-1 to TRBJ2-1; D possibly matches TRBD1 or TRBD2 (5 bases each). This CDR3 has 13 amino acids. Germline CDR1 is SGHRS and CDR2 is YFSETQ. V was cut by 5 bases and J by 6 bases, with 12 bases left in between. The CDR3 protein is CASRQVGGNEQFF. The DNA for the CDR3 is TGCGCCAGCAGACAGGTAGGAGGCAATGAGCAGTTCTTC. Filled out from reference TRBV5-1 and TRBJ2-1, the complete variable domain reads KAGVTQTPRYLIKTRGQQVTLSCSPISGHRSVSWYQQTPGQGLQFLFEYFSETQRNKGNFPGRFSGRQFSNSRSEMNVSTLELGDSALYLCASRQVGGNEQFFGPGTRLTVL.

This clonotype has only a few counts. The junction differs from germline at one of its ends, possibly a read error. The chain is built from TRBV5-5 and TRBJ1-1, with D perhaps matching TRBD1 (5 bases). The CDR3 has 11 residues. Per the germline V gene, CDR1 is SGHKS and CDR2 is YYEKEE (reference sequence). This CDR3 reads CASILGVEAFF. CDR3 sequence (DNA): TGTGCCAGCATCTTGGGGGTGGAGGCTTTCTTT.

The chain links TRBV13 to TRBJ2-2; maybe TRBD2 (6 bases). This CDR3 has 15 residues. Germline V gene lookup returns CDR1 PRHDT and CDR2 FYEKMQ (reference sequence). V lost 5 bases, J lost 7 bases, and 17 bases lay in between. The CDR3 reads CASSRPLATGGELFF. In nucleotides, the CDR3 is TGTGCCAGCAGCCGCCCGCTAGCGACCGGCGGGGAGCTGTTTTTT.

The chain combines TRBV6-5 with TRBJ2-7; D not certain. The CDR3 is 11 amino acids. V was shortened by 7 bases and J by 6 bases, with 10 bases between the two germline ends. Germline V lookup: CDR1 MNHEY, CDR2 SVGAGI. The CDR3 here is CASMRNCEQYV. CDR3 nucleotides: TGTGCCAGCATGCGAAATTGCGAGCAGTACGTC.

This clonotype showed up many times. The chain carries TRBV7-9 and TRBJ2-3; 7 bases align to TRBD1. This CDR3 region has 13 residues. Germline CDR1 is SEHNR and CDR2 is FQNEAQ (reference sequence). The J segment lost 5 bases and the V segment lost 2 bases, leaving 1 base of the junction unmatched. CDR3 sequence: CASSLQGEDTQYF. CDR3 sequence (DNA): TGTGCCAGCAGCTTACAGGGGGAAGATACGCAGTATTTT.